This T cell receptor (beta chain) is from a study of a mutant IDH1 vaccine in newly diagnosed glioma. Overall study context: Earlier care involved radiotherapy, temozolomide, or both, and the majority received both.

As to time point: week 47, end of study. Every vaccine dose comprised 300 ug of mutant IDH1 20-mer peptide plus topical imiquimod. Diagnosis in the donors showed new WHO grade 3 or 4 astrocytomas that were IDH1-mutant and ATRX-lost. Data came from immunoSEQ multiplex PCR; TCRdb stores just in-frame clones and leaves some out. Here the sample spans roughly 31,000 clones, roughly 80% being singletons. As concerns this clone: Antigen specificity is unknown.

This TCR was sampled from a man aged 25-45 years with glioma. The material sequenced was PBMCs, taken from a glioma patient whose treatment included an IDH1 peptide vaccine.

CDR3 bases: TGTGCCACCAGCAGGGCTAGCGGGGGAAAACGGGAGCAGTACTTC. Residues: CATSRASGGKREQYF. This chain joins TRBV15 and TRBJ2-7; 10 bases fit TRBD2. V dropped 3 bases and J dropped 7; count of bases not matched to a gene: 9. The CDR3 is 15 residues long. CDR1 and CDR2 (germline): LNHNV, YYDKDF (reference sequence).